The sequence of this T cell receptor (beta chain) was determined in a study of cytomegalovirus exposure and HLA in healthy donors. Study-wide results and limits: The study recorded over 150 TCR beta chains that were cytomegalovirus-associated. Being indistinguishable, some V segments were excluded, TRBV6-2 and TRBV6-3 among them. What a later analysis reportedly showed was that an Asian-associated ancestry cluster had fewer N-insertions than the approximately 700-donor mean.

Note on this clone: Its target is not known.

Vbeta (60) and Jbeta (13) primers were used in the PCR. Sequenced by immunoSEQ multiplex PCR; TCRdb stores in-frame clones only, minus some. Of 150,000 to 200,000 clones in the sample, approximately 79% are singletons; the top ten hold over 12%. Germline CDR1 and CDR2: SGHVS and FQNEAQ. This CDR3 is built from 17 residues. With V trimmed by 1 base and J by 1 base, 8 bases remained unmatched. The clonotype was recovered from a man aged 50 or older in good health and CMV-seropositive. The chain joins TRBV7-8 to TRBJ1-2; 8 bases align to TRBD1. The material sequenced was PBMCs. CDR3 in DNA: TGTGCCAGCAGCTTAGGTGGCAGGGGGCGAGGTAACTATGGCTACACCTTC. It specifies CASSLGGRGRGNYGYTF.